The 14 T cell receptor beta chains below were found in one sample sequenced in a study of T cells in Graves' hyperthyroidism and ophthalmopathy. TCR beta CDR3 region amplification was performed from RNA transcripts. HTBI primers were employed in a first-round RT-PCR of the TCR CDR3. Each CDR3 protein is one row after TCRdb ran MiXCR on the multiplex PCR reads. The sample shows around 520,000 distinct CDR3 sequences, roughly 25% of them seen only once. The specimen was blood. These receptors came from a woman aged 25-40 years with Graves' ophthalmopathy.

There are many counts of this clonotype. The chain is built from TRBV20-1 and TRBJ2-5, with D perhaps TRBD1 (6 bases). This CDR3 contains 13 residues. Germline-derived CDR1 and CDR2 are DFQATT and SNEGSKA (reference sequence). The V end lost 6 bases, the J end lost 2 bases, and 13 bases lay between the germline ends. CDR3 sequence reads: CSAPRGIQETQYF. The DNA for the CDR3 is TGCAGTGCCCCCAGGGGTATACAAGAGACCCAGTACTTC.

This clonotype was picked up many times. The rearrangement joins TRBV4-1 to TRBJ1-1; a possible D gene is TRBD1 (6 bases). The germline gives CDR1 MGHRA, CDR2 YSYEKL. The CDR3 covers 19 residues. V was shortened by 0 bases and J by 1 base, with 21 bases between the two germline ends. The CDR3 loop is CASSQDRFGTGTENTEAFF. The DNA for the CDR3 is TGCGCCAGCAGCCAAGATCGATTTGGTACAGGGACGGAGAACACTGAAGCTTTCTTT.

This clonotype was observed at least ten times. The CDR3 here is CASSVRPGTGETQYF. The DNA of the CDR3 is TGTGCCAGCAGTGTGAGACCAGGGACAGGGGAGACCCAGTACTTC. This chain joins TRBV2 and TRBJ2-5, with 9 bases aligning to TRBD1. The germline V gene has CDR1 SNHLY and CDR2 FYNNEI. After removal of 4 bases from V and 5 bases from J, the junction contained 8 bases not matched to a gene. The length of the CDR3 is 15 residues.

This chain connects TRBV12-3 or TRBV12-4 to TRBJ2-7; D uncertain. V lost 5 bases and J lost 4, with 15 bases in between. The CDR3 runs to 14 residues. The CDR3 here is CASSPNPVGYEQYF. In nucleotides, the CDR3 is TGTGCCAGCAGTCCAAACCCCGTAGGGTACGAGCAGTACTTC.

V usage is TRBV4-1 and J usage is TRBJ1-5; no clear D gene. The CDR3 spans 14 residues. The V and J ends lost 1 base and 5 bases respectively, with 9 bases between them. Germline V lookup: CDR1 MGHRA, CDR2 YSYEKL. This chain's CDR3 is CASSQGRGDQPQHF. The CDR3 DNA sequence: TGCGCCAGCAGCCAAGGGCGCGGGGATCAGCCCCAGCATTTT.

This clonotype was picked up a small number of times. The chain has TRBV6-5 and TRBJ1-1; tentative D call: TRBD1 (6 bases). The V end lost 4 bases, the J end lost 1 base, and 13 bases lay between the germline ends. This CDR3 is built from 15 residues. The germline V gene encodes CDR1 MNHEY and CDR2 SVGAGI. DNA for the CDR3: TGTGCCAGCAGTTCTAGCTCCAGGGGGAACACTGAAGCTTTCTTT. Its protein product is CASSSSSRGNTEAFF.

The table lists this clonotype with a few counts. The chain carries TRBV5-5 and TRBJ2-2; perhaps D is TRBD1 or TRBD2 (5 bases each). V lost 0 bases to trimming and J lost 7 bases, with 10 bases between them. Germline CDR1 is SGHKS and CDR2 is YYEKEE (reference sequence). The CDR3 extends over 14 amino acids. In DNA, the CDR3 is TGTGCCAGCAGCTTGGACGGGGCCCTCGGGGAGCTGTTTTTT. This translates into CASSLDGALGELFF. The full variable domain, completed using reference TRBV5-5 and TRBJ2-2, is DAGVTQSPTHLIKTRGQQVTLRCSPISGHKSVSWYQQVLGQGPQFIFQYYEKEERGRGNFPDRFSARQFPNYSSELNVNALLLGDSALYLCASSLDGALGELFFGEGSRLTVL.

This clonotype was counted ten times or more. The chain has TRBV6-2 or TRBV6-3 and TRBJ2-7; D is uncertain. Trimming took off 6 bases at V and 3 bases at J, with 6 bases between the two ends. CDR1 MNHEY and CDR2 SVGEGT come from the germline V gene. This CDR3 is built from 11 residues. CDR3 coding DNA: TGTGCCAGCAGGGCCTTCTACGAGCAGTACTTC. It translates to CASRAFYEQYF.

This clonotype was counted ten times or more. The CDR3 nucleotides read TGTGCCAGCAGTAGGTCAGGGGATCAGCCCCAGCATTTT. It is translated as CASSRSGDQPQHF. V gene TRBV6-5 combines with J gene TRBJ1-5, with a tentative D call TRBD1 (6 bases). V was cut by 5 bases and J by 5 bases, with 10 bases left in between. This CDR3 spans 13 amino acids. Germline lookup yields CDR1 MNHEY and CDR2 SVGAGI.

This clonotype was seen repeatedly, ten times or more. J is TRBJ1-2 and V is TRBV6-2 or TRBV6-3, with 7 bases fitting TRBD1. Germline V CDR1 and CDR2: MNHEY, SVGEGT. This CDR3 comprises 15 residues. V dropped 6 bases and J dropped 0; count of bases not matched to a gene: 7. For the CDR3, the DNA is TGTGCCAGCAGACCACAGGGGATCGCTAACTATGGCTACACCTTC. It specifies CASRPQGIANYGYTF.

This clonotype was seen more than once but under ten times. The rearrangement links TRBV28 to TRBJ1-1; D is undetermined. V was pared by 4 bases and J by 7 bases, with 7 bases between. In germline, CDR1 is MDHEN, CDR2 SYDVKM. The CDR3 consists of 11 residues. The CDR3, as DNA: TGTGCCAGCAGTTCAATAGTTGAAGCTTTCTTT. Translated: CASSSIVEAFF.

The chain couples TRBV30 to TRBJ1-2; D is unresolved. Germline loops: CDR1 GTSNPN, CDR2 SVGIG (reference sequence). CDR3 length: 12 residues. V lost 5 bases and J 6 bases, leaving 13 bases between the germline ends. Here the CDR3 reads CAWALAGDGYTF. CDR3 in DNA: TGTGCCTGGGCCTTGGCAGGAGATGGCTACACCTTC.

This clonotype was seen many times. This chain connects TRBV3-1 to TRBJ2-7; 7 nucleotides agree with TRBD1. This CDR3 comprises 16 residues. In germline, CDR1 is LGHDT, CDR2 YNNKEL (reference sequence). V gave up 1 base and J gave up 0 bases; unmatched junction bases: 6. The DNA for the CDR3 is TGTGCCAGCAGCCAAGCTTGGGCAGGGGGCTCCTACGAGCAGTACTTC. Protein: CASSQAWAGGSYEQYF.

This clonotype was seen many times. The chain couples TRBV28 to TRBJ1-1; 7 bases align to TRBD1. Trimming cost V 5 bases and J 4 bases; bases outside gene matches: 4. The CDR3 is made up of 13 amino acids. The V gene's germline CDR1 is MDHEN and CDR2 SYDVKM. DNA for the CDR3: TGTGCCAGCAGTATGGGACAGAGCACTGAAGCTTTCTTT. Amino acids: CASSMGQSTEAFF. Full variable domain (missing parts from reference TRBV28 and TRBJ1-1): DVKVTQSSRYLVKRTGEKVFLECVQDMDHENMFWYRQDPGLGLRLIYFSYDVKMKEKGDIPEGYSVSREKKERFSLILESASTNQTSMYLCASSMGQSTEAFFGQGTRLTVV.